The clone carrying this TCR beta chain has only a few counts. The data were taken from a study of patients and donors after allogeneic stem cell transplantation. In TCRdb, the RT-PCR reads were re-called with MiXCR into one record per CDR3 protein. The sample yields fewer than 200,000 distinct CDR3 sequences, 30% seen once. The CDR3 spans 13 residues. The V end lost 8 bases, the J end lost 7 bases, and 14 bases lay between the germline ends. From germline, CDR1 is MNHNY and CDR2 SVGAGI (reference sequence). The receptor comes from a human donor who was either an allogeneic HSCT recipient or a stem cell or donor lymphocyte infusion donor (not recorded which). It is not recorded whose cells these are; they may come from a transplant donor. The sequenced sample consisted of blood, either unsorted or a sorted T cell fraction (not recorded which). The chain couples TRBV6-6 to TRBJ2-2, with D perhaps TRBD2 (5 bases). Written as DNA, the CDR3 is TGTGCCAGCCCTGAGGGCCCGGACGGGGAGCTGTTTTTT. Translating gives CASPEGPDGELFF.